Reported below is one TCR beta chain. Its antigen is undetermined. Germline CDR1 is SGHNT and CDR2 is YYREEE (reference sequence). The CDR3 has 12 residues. Trimming shortened V by 0 bases and J by 8 bases, and 8 bases separated the two germline ends. These data come from a study of cytomegalovirus exposure and HLA in healthy donors. The study ran its PCR with 60 Vbeta and 13 Jbeta primers. Profiled with immunoSEQ multiplex PCR; TCRdb holds only in-frame clones, not every one. The sample yields 220,000 or so clones, about 74% seen once. General study findings and limits: A later analysis linked a missense DCLRE1C variant to TCR beta V- and J-gene trimming. No immune exposure information besides CMV serostatus was available.

The sequenced sample was PBMCs. The TCR comes from a woman aged 30 to 39 in good health and CMV-seronegative. The chain links TRBV5-4 to TRBJ1-2; no reliable D call. DNA of the CDR3: TGTGCCAGCAGCTTGGTCCGGGAGGGCTACACCTTC. Translation gives CASSLVREGYTF.